This T cell receptor beta chain was sequenced in a study of blood T cell repertoires in COVID-19. This clone has only a few counts. Generated by immunoSEQ multiplex PCR, the TCRdb table keeps only in-frame clones and is missing some. The sample has around 110,000 clones; about nine tenths are singletons. The V and J ends lost 4 bases and 8 bases respectively, with 17 bases between them. The CDR3 length is 13 residues. Germline V lookup: CDR1 SQVTM, CDR2 ANQGSEA. Sequenced input: peripheral blood. The chain recombines TRBV29-1 with TRBJ1-1, with D possibly being TRBD1 (5 bases). This TCR came from a woman aged 30 to 39 with acute or convalescent COVID-19. The CDR3 nucleotides read TGCAGCGTTGTGGACCAGCCTAAGGGGGAAGCTTTCTTT. Protein sequence: CSVVDQPKGEAFF. Together with reference TRBV29-1 and TRBJ1-1, the CDR3 gives the full variable domain: SAVISQKPSRDICQRGTSLTIQCQVDSQVTMMFWYRQQPGQSLTLIATANQGSEATYESGFVIDKFPISRPNLTFSTLTVSNMSPEDSSIYLCSVVDQPKGEAFFGQGTRLTVV.